This T cell receptor (beta chain) was captured in a study of T cells in Graves' hyperthyroidism and ophthalmopathy. Study as a whole: Peripheral blood collection took place at initial diagnosis, before any treatment. Study-level findings and limits: Most thyroid clonotypes expanded above 0.001 appeared in blood too.

CDR3 size: 13 residues. Trimming took off 11 bases at V and 5 bases at J, with 19 bases between the two ends. CDR1 is MNHNS, CDR2 SASEGT, per germline. Amplified TCR beta CDR3 regions came from RNA transcripts. HTBI primers drove first-round RT-PCR of the TCR CDR3. TCRdb passed the multiplex PCR reads through MiXCR, listing each CDR3 protein once. Among about 350,000 distinct CDR3 sequences listed, about 14% were seen once. About this clonotype: As yet, its antigen is unknown.

V gene TRBV6-1 combines with J gene TRBJ2-7; a possible D gene is TRBD2 (7 bases). Material: blood. This TCR was recovered from a young woman with Graves' hyperthyroidism. CDR3 DNA sequence: TGTGCCGTCTCCTGGGGGGGCTTAGACGAGCAGTACTTC. This encodes CAVSWGGLDEQYF.